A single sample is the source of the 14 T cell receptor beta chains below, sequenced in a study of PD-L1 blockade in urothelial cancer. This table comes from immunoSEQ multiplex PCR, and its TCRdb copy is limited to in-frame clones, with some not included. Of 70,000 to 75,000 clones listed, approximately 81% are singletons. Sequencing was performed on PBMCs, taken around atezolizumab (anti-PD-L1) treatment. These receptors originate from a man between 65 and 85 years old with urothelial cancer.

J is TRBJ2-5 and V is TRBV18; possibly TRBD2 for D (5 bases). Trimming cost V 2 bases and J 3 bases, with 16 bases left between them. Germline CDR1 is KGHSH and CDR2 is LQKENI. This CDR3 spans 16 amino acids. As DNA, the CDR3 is TGTGCCAGCTCACCATTGGAGGTAATTGGGAAAGAGACCCAGTACTTC. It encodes CASSPLEVIGKETQYF. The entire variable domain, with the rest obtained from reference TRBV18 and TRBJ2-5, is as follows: NAGVMQNPRHLVRRRGQEARLRCSPMKGHSHVYWYRQLPEEGLKFMVYLQKENIIDESGMPKERFSAEFPKEGPSILRIQQVVRGDSAAYFCASSPLEVIGKETQYFGPGTRLLVL.

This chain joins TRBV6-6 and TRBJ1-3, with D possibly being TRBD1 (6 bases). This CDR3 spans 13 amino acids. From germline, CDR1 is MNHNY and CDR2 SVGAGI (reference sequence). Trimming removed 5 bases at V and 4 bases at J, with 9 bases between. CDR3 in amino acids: CASSTGQGNTIYF. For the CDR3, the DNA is TGTGCCAGCAGTACAGGGCAAGGAAACACCATATATTTT.

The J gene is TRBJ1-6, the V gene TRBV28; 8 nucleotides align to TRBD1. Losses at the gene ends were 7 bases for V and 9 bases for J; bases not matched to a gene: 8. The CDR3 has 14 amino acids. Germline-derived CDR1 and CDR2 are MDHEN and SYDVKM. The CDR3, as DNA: TGTGCCAGCACCGGGACAGGTGGTAGTTCACCCCTCCACTTT. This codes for CASTGTGGSSPLHF.

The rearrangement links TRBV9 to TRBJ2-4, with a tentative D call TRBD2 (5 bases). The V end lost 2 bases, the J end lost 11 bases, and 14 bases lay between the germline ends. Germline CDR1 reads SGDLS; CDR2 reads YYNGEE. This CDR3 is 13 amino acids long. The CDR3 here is CASSVGLVDFQYF. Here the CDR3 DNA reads TGTGCCAGCAGCGTCGGACTGGTGGATTTTCAGTACTTC.

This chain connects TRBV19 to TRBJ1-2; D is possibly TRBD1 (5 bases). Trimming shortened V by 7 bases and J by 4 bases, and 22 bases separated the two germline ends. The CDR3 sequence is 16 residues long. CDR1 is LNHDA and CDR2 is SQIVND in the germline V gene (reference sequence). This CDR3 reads CASTRVGGSQGYGYTF. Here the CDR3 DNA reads TGTGCCAGTACCCGCGTGGGGGGGTCCCAGGGCTATGGCTACACCTTC.

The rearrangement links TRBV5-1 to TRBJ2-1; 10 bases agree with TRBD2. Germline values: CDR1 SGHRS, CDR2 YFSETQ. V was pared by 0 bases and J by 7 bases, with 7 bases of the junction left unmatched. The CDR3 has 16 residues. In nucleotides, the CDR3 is TGCGCCAGCAGCTTGGCCATGACTAGCGGGCGTAATGAGCAGTTCTTC. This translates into CASSLAMTSGRNEQFF. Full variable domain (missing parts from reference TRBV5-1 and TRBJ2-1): KAGVTQTPRYLIKTRGQQVTLSCSPISGHRSVSWYQQTPGQGLQFLFEYFSETQRNKGNFPGRFSGRQFSNSRSEMNVSTLELGDSALYLCASSLAMTSGRNEQFFGPGTRLTVL.

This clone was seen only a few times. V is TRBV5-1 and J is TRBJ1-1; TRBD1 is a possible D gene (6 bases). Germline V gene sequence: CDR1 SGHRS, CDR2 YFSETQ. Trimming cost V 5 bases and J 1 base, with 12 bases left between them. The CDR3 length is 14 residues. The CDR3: CASRQGVKNTEAFF. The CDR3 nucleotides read TGCGCCAGCAGACAGGGCGTAAAGAACACTGAAGCTTTCTTT.

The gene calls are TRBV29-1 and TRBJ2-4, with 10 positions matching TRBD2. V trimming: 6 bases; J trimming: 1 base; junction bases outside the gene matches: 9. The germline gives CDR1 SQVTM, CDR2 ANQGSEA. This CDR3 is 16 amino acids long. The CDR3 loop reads CSVRLAGVAAKNIQYF. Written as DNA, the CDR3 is TGCAGCGTACGCCTAGCGGGAGTAGCGGCCAAAAACATTCAGTACTTC. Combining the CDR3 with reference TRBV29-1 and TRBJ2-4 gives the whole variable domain SAVISQKPSRDICQRGTSLTIQCQVDSQVTMMFWYRQQPGQSLTLIATANQGSEATYESGFVIDKFPISRPNLTFSTLTVSNMSPEDSSIYLCSVRLAGVAAKNIQYFGAGTRLSVL.

This CDR3 reads CASSYSIVNSYEQYF. CDR3 in DNA: TGTGCCAGCAGTTACTCAATAGTGAACTCCTACGAGCAGTACTTC. J is TRBJ2-7 and V is TRBV6-5; no clear D gene. The V gene lost 0 bases and the J gene lost 0 bases, with 9 bases spanning the gap. There are 15 residues in the CDR3. Germline assignment: CDR1 MNHEY and CDR2 SVGAGI.

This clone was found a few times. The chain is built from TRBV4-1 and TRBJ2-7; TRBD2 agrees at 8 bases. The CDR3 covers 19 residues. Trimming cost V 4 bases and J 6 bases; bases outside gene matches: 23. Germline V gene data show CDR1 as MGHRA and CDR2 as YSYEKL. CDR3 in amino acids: CASSPIVASGSGYLLEQYF. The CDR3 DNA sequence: TGCGCCAGCAGCCCTATCGTCGCTAGCGGGTCAGGGTACCTCCTCGAGCAGTACTTC.

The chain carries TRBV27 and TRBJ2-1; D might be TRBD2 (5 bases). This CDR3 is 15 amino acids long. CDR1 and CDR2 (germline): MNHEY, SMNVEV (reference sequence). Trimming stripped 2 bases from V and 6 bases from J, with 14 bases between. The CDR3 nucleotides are TGTGCCAGCAGTTTACGAGAATTAGCGCCCAATGAGCAGTTCTTC. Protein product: CASSLRELAPNEQFF.

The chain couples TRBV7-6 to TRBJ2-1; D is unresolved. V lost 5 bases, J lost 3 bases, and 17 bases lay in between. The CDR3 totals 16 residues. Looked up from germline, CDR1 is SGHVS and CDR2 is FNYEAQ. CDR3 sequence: CASSPPGVNLYNEQFF. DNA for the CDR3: TGTGCCAGCAGCCCCCCAGGCGTAAATCTCTACAATGAGCAGTTCTTC. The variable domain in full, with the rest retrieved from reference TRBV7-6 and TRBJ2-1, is GAGVSQSPRYKVTKRGQDVALRCDPISGHVSLYWYRQALGQGPEFLTYFNYEAQQDKSGLPNDRFSAERPEGSISTLTIQRTEQRDSAMYRCASSPPGVNLYNEQFFGPGTRLTVL.

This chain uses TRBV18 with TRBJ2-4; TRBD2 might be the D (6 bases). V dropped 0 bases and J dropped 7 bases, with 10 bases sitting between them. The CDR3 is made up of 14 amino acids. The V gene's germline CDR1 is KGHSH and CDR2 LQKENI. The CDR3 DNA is TGTGCCAGCTCACCACCGCCAGGGAGGAACATTCAGTACTTC. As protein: CASSPPPGRNIQYF.

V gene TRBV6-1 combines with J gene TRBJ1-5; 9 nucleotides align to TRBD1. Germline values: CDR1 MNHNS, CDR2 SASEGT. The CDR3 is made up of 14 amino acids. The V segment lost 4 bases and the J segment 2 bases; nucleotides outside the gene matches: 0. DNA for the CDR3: TGTGCCAGCAGTGGACAGGGGGGCAATCAGCCCCAGCATTTT. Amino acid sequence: CASSGQGGNQPQHF.